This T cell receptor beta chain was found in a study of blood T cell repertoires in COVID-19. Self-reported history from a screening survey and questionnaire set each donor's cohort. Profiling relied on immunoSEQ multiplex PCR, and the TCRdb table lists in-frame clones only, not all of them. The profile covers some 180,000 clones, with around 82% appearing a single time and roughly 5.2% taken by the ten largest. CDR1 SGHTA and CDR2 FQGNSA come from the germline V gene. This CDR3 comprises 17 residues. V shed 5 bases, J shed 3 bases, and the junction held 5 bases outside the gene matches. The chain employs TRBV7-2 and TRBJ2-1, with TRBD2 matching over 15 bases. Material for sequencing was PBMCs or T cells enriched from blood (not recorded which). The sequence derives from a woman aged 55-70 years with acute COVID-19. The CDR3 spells CASSIGTSGRIYNEQFF. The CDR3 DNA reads TGTGCCAGCAGCATCGGGACTAGCGGGAGGATCTACAATGAGCAGTTCTTC.